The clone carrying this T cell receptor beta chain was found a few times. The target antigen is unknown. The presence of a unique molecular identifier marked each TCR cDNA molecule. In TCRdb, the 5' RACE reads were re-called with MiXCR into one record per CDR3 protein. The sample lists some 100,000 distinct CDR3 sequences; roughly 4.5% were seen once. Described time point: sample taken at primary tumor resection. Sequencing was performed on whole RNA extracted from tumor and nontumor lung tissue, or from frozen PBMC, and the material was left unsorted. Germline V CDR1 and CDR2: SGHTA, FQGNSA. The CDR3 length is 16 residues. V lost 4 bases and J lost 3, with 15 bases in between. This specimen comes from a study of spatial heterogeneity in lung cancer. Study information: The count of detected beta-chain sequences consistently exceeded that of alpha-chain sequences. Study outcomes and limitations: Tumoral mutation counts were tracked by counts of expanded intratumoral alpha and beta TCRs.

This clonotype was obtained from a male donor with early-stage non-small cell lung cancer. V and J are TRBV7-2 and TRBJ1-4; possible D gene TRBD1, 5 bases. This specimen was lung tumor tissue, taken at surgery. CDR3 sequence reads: CASSSVTGTSNEKLFF. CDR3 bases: TGTGCCAGCAGCTCCGTTACGGGGACGTCTAATGAAAAACTGTTTTTT.